This TCR beta chain is from a study of blood T cell repertoires in COVID-19. CDR3 size: 15 residues. The J segment lost 2 bases and the V segment lost 5 bases, leaving 5 bases of the junction unmatched. Per germline, CDR1 SGHNT and CDR2 YENEEA. Which cohort a participant joined came from the clinical history participants gave. Using immunoSEQ multiplex PCR, the repertoire was profiled, and TCRdb retains in-frame clones only, with some absent. The sample carries roughly 220,000 clones, roughly four fifths recorded once. The sequenced sample was PBMCs or T cells enriched from blood (not recorded which). The chain carries TRBV11-3 and TRBJ2-2; 7 positions agree with TRBD1. This clonotype was sampled from a woman between 40 and 55 years old with acute COVID-19. The CDR3 spells CASSPGGSNTGELFF. The CDR3 DNA follows: TGTGCCAGCAGCCCAGGGGGTTCTAACACCGGGGAGCTGTTTTTT. The full variable domain, with the rest looked up from reference TRBV11-3 and TRBJ2-2, is EAGVVQSPRYKIIEKKQPVAFWCNPISGHNTLYWYLQNLGQGPELLIRYENEEAVDDSQLPKDRFSAERLKGVDSTLKIQPAELGDSAVYLCASSPGGSNTGELFFGEGSRLTVL.